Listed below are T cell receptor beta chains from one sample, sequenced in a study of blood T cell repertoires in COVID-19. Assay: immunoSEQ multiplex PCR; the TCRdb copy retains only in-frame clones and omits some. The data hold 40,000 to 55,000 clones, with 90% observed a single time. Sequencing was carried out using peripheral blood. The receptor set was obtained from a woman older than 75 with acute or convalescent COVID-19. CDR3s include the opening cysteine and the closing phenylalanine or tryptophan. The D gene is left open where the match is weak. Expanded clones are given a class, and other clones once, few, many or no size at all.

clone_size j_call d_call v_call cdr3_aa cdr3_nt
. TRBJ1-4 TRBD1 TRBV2 CASTPTGANEKLFF TGTGCCAGCACCCCGACAGGGGCAAATGAAAAACTGTTTTTT
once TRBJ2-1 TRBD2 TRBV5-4 CASSLETSGNNEQFF TGTGCCAGCAGCTTGGAGACTAGCGGGAACAATGAGCAGTTCTTC
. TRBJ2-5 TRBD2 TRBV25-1 CASSGLAGEKWETQYF TGTGCCAGCAGTGGCCTAGCGGGAGAGAAATGGGAGACCCAGTACTTC
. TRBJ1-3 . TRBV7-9 CASSSPGGGNTIYF TGTGCCAGCAGCTCCCCGGGGGGCGGAAACACCATATATTTT
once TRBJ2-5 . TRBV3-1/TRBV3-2 CASSPRDGTQETQYF TGTGCCAGCAGCCCAAGGGACGGGACACAAGAGACCCAGTACTTC
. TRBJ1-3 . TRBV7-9 CASSHRIINTIYF TGTGCCAGCAGCCACAGAATTATAAACACCATATATTTT
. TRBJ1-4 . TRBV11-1 CASSSGGLGEKLFF TGTGCCAGCAGCTCGGGGGGCTTGGGAGAAAAACTGTTTTTT
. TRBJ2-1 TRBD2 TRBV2 CASSALLWGAGGVGNEQFF TGTGCCAGCAGTGCACTCCTATGGGGAGCGGGAGGTGTCGGGAATGAGCAGTTCTTC
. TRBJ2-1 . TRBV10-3 CATYASYNEQFF TGTGCCACCTACGCCTCCTACAATGAGCAGTTCTTC
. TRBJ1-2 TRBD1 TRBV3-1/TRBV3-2 CASSQLTGTGVSPLYGYTF TGTGCCAGCAGCCAACTCACCGGGACAGGGGTATCCCCACTCTATGGCTACACCTTC
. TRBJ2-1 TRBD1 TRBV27 CASSSYTGGSSYNEQFF TGTGCCAGCAGTTCTTATACAGGGGGGAGCTCCTACAATGAGCAGTTCTTC
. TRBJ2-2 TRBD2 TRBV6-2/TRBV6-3 CASSPDRTSGRFRTGELFF TGTGCCAGCAGTCCCGACCGGACTAGCGGGAGGTTTCGGACCGGGGAGCTGTTTTTT
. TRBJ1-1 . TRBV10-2 CASKLTDGGEAFF TGCGCCAGCAAGTTGACAGACGGGGGTGAAGCTTTCTTT
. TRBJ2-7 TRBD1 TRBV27 CASSFGAGQGYEQYF TGTGCCAGCAGTTTTGGGGCGGGACAGGGCTACGAGCAGTACTTC
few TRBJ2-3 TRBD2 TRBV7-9 CASASLAISSDTQYF TGTGCCAGCGCCTCACTAGCGATCTCGTCAGATACGCAGTATTTT
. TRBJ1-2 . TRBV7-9 CASSLAQGTGGYTF TGTGCCAGCAGCTTAGCCCAGGGAACGGGTGGCTACACCTTC
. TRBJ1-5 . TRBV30 CAWSVPVRGGNQPQHF TGTGCCTGGAGTGTACCGGTTCGGGGAGGGAATCAGCCCCAGCATTTT
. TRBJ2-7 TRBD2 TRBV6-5 CASSSKLAGGQEQYF TGTGCCAGCAGTTCGAAACTAGCGGGAGGGCAGGAGCAGTACTTC
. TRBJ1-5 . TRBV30 CAWSSQGNQPQHF TGTGCCTGGAGTTCCCAGGGGAATCAGCCCCAGCATTTT
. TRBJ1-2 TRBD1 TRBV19 CASSARQGRGINYGYTF TGTGCCAGTAGTGCCCGACAGGGGCGCGGGATTAACTATGGCTACACCTTC
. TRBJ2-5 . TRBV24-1 CATGTSQGRETQYF TGTGCCACCGGAACCTCACAGGGACGAGAGACCCAGTACTTC
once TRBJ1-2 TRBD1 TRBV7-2 CASSPQGLQGYTF TGTGCCAGCAGCCCACAGGGGCTGCAGGGCTACACCTTC
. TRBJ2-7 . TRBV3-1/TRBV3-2 CASSQEAGQFTAEQYF TGTGCCAGCAGCCAAGAGGCGGGGCAGTTCACCGCCGAGCAGTACTTC
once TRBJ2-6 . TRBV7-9 CATGRASGANVLTF TGTGCCACAGGCAGGGCTTCTGGGGCCAACGTCCTGACTTTC
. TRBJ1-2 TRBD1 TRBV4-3 CASSQGQGASGYTF TGCGCCAGCAGTCAGGGGCAGGGGGCGAGTGGCTACACCTTC
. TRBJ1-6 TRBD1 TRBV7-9 CASSLAQGVYSPLHF TGTGCCAGCAGCTTAGCTCAGGGGGTTTATTCACCCCTCCACTTT
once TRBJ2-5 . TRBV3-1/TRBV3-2 CASSQWTERYQETQYF TGTGCCAGCAGCCAATGGACAGAACGGTACCAAGAGACCCAGTACTTC
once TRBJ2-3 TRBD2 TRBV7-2 CASSSSSGRGSDTQYF TGTGCCAGCAGCTCCTCTAGCGGGAGGGGGTCAGATACGCAGTATTTT
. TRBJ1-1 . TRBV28 CASSSSYRAKAFF TGTGCCAGCAGTTCGTCCTACAGGGCTAAAGCTTTCTTT
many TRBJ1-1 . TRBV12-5 CASGGEGMNTEAFF TGTGCTAGTGGCGGGGAGGGCATGAACACTGAAGCTTTCTTT
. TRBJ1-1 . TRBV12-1 CASSFVPVNPTEAFF TGTGCCAGCAGCTTTGTCCCGGTAAACCCAACTGAAGCTTTCTTT
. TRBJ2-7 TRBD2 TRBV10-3 CAISGVSSGGEQYF TGTGCCATCAGTGGTGTGTCTAGCGGAGGCGAGCAGTACTTC
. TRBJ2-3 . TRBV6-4 CASPPGGQGIGTDTQYF TGTGCCAGCCCCCCCGGCGGTCAGGGGATAGGAACAGATACGCAGTATTTT
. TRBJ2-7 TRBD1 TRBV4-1 CASSPSGQGSYEQYF TGCGCCAGCAGCCCTTCAGGACAGGGGTCCTACGAGCAGTACTTC
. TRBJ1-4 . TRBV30 CAWSRGGPEKLFF TGTGCCTGGAGCCGCGGGGGTCCTGAAAAACTGTTTTTT
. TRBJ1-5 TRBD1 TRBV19 CASSIRGRGASNQPQHF TGTGCCAGTAGTATAAGGGGGCGAGGGGCGAGCAATCAGCCCCAGCATTTT
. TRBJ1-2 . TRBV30 CAWSVGTLYGYTF TGTGCCTGGAGTGTAGGGACACTCTATGGCTACACCTTC
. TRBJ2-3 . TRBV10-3 CAISEETPYTDTQYF TGTGCCATCAGTGAGGAGACTCCTTACACAGATACGCAGTATTTT
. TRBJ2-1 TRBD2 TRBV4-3 CASSQDFFSGSLGTVDEQFF TGCGCCAGCAGCCAAGATTTTTTTAGCGGGAGCTTGGGGACCGTCGATGAGCAGTTCTTC
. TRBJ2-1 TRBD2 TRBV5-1 CASSLGLAGAGEQFF TGCGCCAGCAGCTTGGGACTAGCGGGAGCAGGTGAGCAGTTCTTC
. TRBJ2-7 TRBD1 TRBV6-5 CATGPLTGPYEQYF TGTGCCACCGGACCCCTGACAGGGCCTTACGAGCAGTACTTC
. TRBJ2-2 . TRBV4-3 CASSQVFTGELFF TGCGCCAGCAGCCAAGTCTTCACCGGGGAGCTGTTTTTT
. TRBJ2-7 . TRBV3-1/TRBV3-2 CASSQASAGEQYF TGTGCCAGCAGCCAAGCTTCGGCGGGCGAGCAGTACTTC
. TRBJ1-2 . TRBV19 CASSIGAGLGYGYTF TGTGCCAGTAGTATAGGAGCAGGTCTCGGCTATGGCTACACCTTC
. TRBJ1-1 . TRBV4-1 CASSQDTGTSLLSTEAFF TGCGCCAGCAGCCAAGACACCGGGACTTCCCTATTAAGCACTGAAGCTTTCTTT